This T cell receptor (beta chain) was identified during a study of cytomegalovirus exposure and HLA in healthy donors. Overall study results and limits: It was reported that TCR beta sequences correctly inferred the HLA-A and HLA-B alleles for most subjects.

It was with 60 Vbeta and 13 Jbeta primers that the PCR ran. Here immunoSEQ multiplex PCR was the method, and the copy in TCRdb shows in-frame clones only, minus some. The listing records fewer than 85,000 clones. With regard to this clone: The antigen is not known.

The germline gives CDR1 SGHAT, CDR2 FQNNGV. This CDR3 region has 11 residues. V dropped 5 bases and J dropped 3 bases, with 5 bases sitting between them. The chain employs TRBV11-2 and TRBJ2-7, with unresolved D. The clonotype was recovered from a man younger than 45 in good health and CMV-seronegative. Material for sequencing was PBMCs. The DNA of the CDR3 is TGTGCCAGCAGCCCTTACTACGAGCAGTACTTC. The encoded protein is CASSPYYEQYF.